This is a list of T cell receptor beta chains from one sample in a study of blood T cell repertoires in COVID-19. The table came from immunoSEQ multiplex PCR; TCRdb's copy has only in-frame clones and leaves some out. The sample carries about 280,000 clones, 88% recorded once. Material: peripheral blood. These receptors all stem from a man aged 18 to 30 with active or convalescent COVID-19. Both conserved end residues are part of each CDR3. Each record gives: CDR3 length, V gene, J gene, D gene, clone size, CDR3 protein, CDR3 DNA. A D gene is named only where the DNA matches it firmly. Rows may omit the clone size; those that give it use once, few, many or a size class.

>17|TRBV19|TRBJ1-2|TRBD1|-
CASSMIPAGQAPYGYTF
TGTGCCAGTAGTATGATCCCCGCCGGACAGGCCCCTTATGGCTACACCTTC
>11|TRBV19|TRBJ1-2|TRBD1|-
CASSLGQVYTF
TGTGCCAGTAGCCTTGGACAGGTCTACACCTTC
>13|TRBV18|TRBJ1-6|-|once
CASSLEEGSPLHF
TGTGCCAGCTCCCTAGAGGAGGGATCACCCCTCCACTTT
>17|TRBV11-2|TRBJ2-1|TRBD1|-
CASSLVPGTVSYNEQFF
TGTGCCAGCAGCTTAGTACCCGGGACAGTGTCCTACAATGAGCAGTTCTTC
>17|TRBV5-1|TRBJ2-3|TRBD2|-
CASSLAGTSGGADTQYF
TGCGCCAGCAGCTTGGCCGGGACTAGCGGGGGCGCAGATACGCAGTATTTT
>15|TRBV27|TRBJ1-5|TRBD1|-
CASSGNRGFDQPQHF
TGTGCCAGCAGTGGCAACAGGGGATTTGATCAGCCCCAGCATTTT
>16|TRBV30|TRBJ1-5|-|once
CAWTPLGQYSNQPQHF
TGTGCCTGGACCCCACTAGGACAGTATAGCAATCAGCCCCAGCATTTT
>15|TRBV6-5|TRBJ2-7|-|-
CASSYVGQPGYEQYF
TGTGCCAGCAGTTACGTTGGGCAGCCAGGTTACGAGCAGTACTTC
>19|TRBV5-1|TRBJ1-6|TRBD1|-
CASSLDTGGIFSYNSPLHF
TGCGCCAGCAGCTTGGATACAGGGGGGATATTCTCCTATAATTCACCCCTCCACTTT
>14|TRBV29-1|TRBJ1-2|TRBD1|-
CSAPHRDRAYGYTF
TGCAGCGCCCCACACCGGGACAGGGCATATGGCTACACCTTC
>15|TRBV27|TRBJ2-7|-|-
CASMHVAVNSYEQYF
TGTGCCAGCATGCATGTAGCGGTGAACTCCTACGAGCAGTACTTC
>12|TRBV29-1|TRBJ1-2|TRBD1|-
CSVLTGGHGYTF
TGCAGCGTCCTTACAGGGGGCCATGGCTACACCTTC
>14|TRBV3-1/TRBV3-2|TRBJ2-2|-|-
CASSRGGNTGELFF
TGTGCCAGCAGCCGAGGGGGGAACACCGGGGAGCTGTTTTTT
>15|TRBV23-1|TRBJ1-6|-|-
CASSQSWQGSSPLHF
TGCGCCAGCAGTCAATCATGGCAGGGAAGTTCACCCCTCCACTTT